These 23 T cell receptor beta chains were all obtained from the same sample, sequenced in a study of metastatic and nonmetastatic thyroid tumors. Every patient underwent thyroid surgery untreated. TCRdb recomputed clones from the PCR reads via MiXCR. The repertoire holds more than 12,000 clones, with around 32% as singletons. The material sequenced was tumor tissue. The receptors shown here come from a male donor with papillary thyroid cancer or a benign thyroid nodule (not recorded which). Some clones in this sample may be carry-over from other donors' samples.

This clone was picked up a small number of times. The genes are TRBV10-1 and TRBJ2-7; 8 nucleotides align to TRBD2. The CDR3 totals 17 residues. J was trimmed by 3 bases and V by 3 bases; bases with no gene match: 13. Germline loops: CDR1 WNHNN, CDR2 SYGVQD (reference sequence). CDR3 sequence reads: CASSDNLWAGGHYEQYF. CDR3 nucleotides: TGCGCCAGCAGTGATAACCTATGGGCGGGAGGCCACTACGAGCAGTACTTC.

The V gene is TRBV6-1, the J gene TRBJ1-1; D call uncertain. This CDR3 has 13 residues. The germline V gene has CDR1 MNHNS and CDR2 SASEGT. Trimming cost V 1 base and J 1 base, with 4 bases left between them. The CDR3 nucleotides are TGTGCCAGCAGTGAAGAGAGGAACACTGAAGCTTTCTTT. Translation: CASSEERNTEAFF.

Only a few counts were recorded for this clone. The chain uses TRBV6-1 and TRBJ1-5, with TRBD1 identical over 9 bases. The germline gives CDR1 MNHNS, CDR2 SASEGT. The CDR3 contains 14 residues. The J segment lost 11 bases and the V segment lost 7 bases, leaving 12 bases of the junction unmatched. CDR3 region: CASTSGQGNHSQHF. As DNA, the CDR3 is TGTGCCAGCACCTCGGGACAGGGCAATCATTCCCAGCATTTT.

This clone was picked up many times. This chain uses TRBV7-3 with TRBJ2-3; TRBD2 might be the D (5 bases). With 3 bases removed from V and 2 bases from J, the gap between germline ends came to 12 bases. CDR1 SGHTA and CDR2 FQGTGA come from the germline V gene. There are 15 residues in the CDR3. This chain's CDR3 is CASSFIGEPTDTQYF. CDR3 sequence (DNA): TGTGCCAGCAGCTTTATCGGGGAGCCCACAGATACGCAGTATTTT.

This clone was picked up many times. Within the sample, other DNA sequences also encode this same CDR3. The chain combines TRBV11-3 with TRBJ1-1; 10 positions match TRBD1. The length of the CDR3 is 16 residues. V shed 2 bases, J shed 4 bases, and the junction held 7 bases outside the gene matches. The germline V gene encodes CDR1 SGHNT and CDR2 YENEEA. CDR3 in DNA: TGTGCCAGCAGCTTACGCCCCGGGACAGGGGTCACTGAAGCTTTCTTT. Translating it yields CASSLRPGTGVTEAFF.

The gene calls are TRBV6-2 or TRBV6-3 and TRBJ1-1; no definite D call. The CDR3 consists of 14 residues. V lost 6 bases and J lost 0, with 11 bases in between. The germline V gene encodes CDR1 MNHEY and CDR2 SVGEGT. CDR3 nucleotides: TGTGCCAGCAGGGCCGGGCTCTTGAACACTGAAGCTTTCTTT. Translation: CASRAGLLNTEAFF.

About this clone: A read error may produce the germline difference seen at one junction end. This rearrangement joins TRBV2 to TRBJ2-7, with D possibly being TRBD2 (5 bases). Germline CDR1 SNHLY, CDR2 FYNNEI. The CDR3 is made up of 12 amino acids. CDR3 region: CASSIGLNEQYF. As DNA, the CDR3 is TGTGCCAGCAGCATTGGACTGAACGAGCAGTATTTC.

This clone was counted at least ten times. This chain uses TRBV4-1 with TRBJ2-3; D is unresolved. Germline lookup yields CDR1 MGHRA and CDR2 YSYEKL. The CDR3 loop spans 15 amino acids. V was clipped by 2 bases and J by 6 bases, with 15 bases between them. The CDR3 DNA follows: TGCGCCAGCAGCCAACTTGACACAGCTTCGGATACGCAGTATTTT. Amino acid sequence: CASSQLDTASDTQYF.

This chain connects TRBV20-1 to TRBJ1-6, with D unresolved. V lost 3 bases and J 6 bases, leaving 15 bases between the germline ends. Germline CDR1 DFQATT, CDR2 SNEGSKA (reference sequence). This CDR3 contains 15 residues. The CDR3, as DNA: TGCAGTGCTAGGAGGGCGGGGTCTTCTAATTCACCCCTCCACTTT. Translating gives CSARRAGSSNSPLHF.

This clone was seen repeatedly, ten times or more. The rearrangement uses TRBV27 and TRBJ2-1, with TRBD2 matching over 10 bases. Germline CDR1 is MNHEY and CDR2 is SMNVEV (reference sequence). The length of the CDR3 is 16 residues. The V and J ends lost 4 bases and 4 bases, in that order; junction bases with no gene match: 7. CDR3 in amino acids: CASSSFRAGGYNEQFF. The CDR3 coding sequence is TGTGCCAGCAGTTCCTTCCGAGCGGGAGGGTACAATGAGCAGTTCTTC.

In its sample, this clone was seen a few times. This sequence joins TRBV25-1 and TRBJ2-7, with TRBD2 identical over 8 bases. The V and J ends lost 5 bases and 2 bases, in that order; junction bases with no gene match: 11. From germline, CDR1 is MGHDK and CDR2 SYGVNS. The CDR3 contains 16 residues. The CDR3 nucleotides read TGTGCCAGCAGTCCCCCGAGCCCGGGGGGGCCCTACGAGCAGTACTTC. Protein: CASSPPSPGGPYEQYF.

The V and J genes are TRBV20-1 and TRBJ2-7; D unclear. The ends were cut back, 5 bases at V and 7 bases at J, with 12 bases in the middle. There are 11 residues in the CDR3. Germline loops: CDR1 DFQATT, CDR2 SNEGSKA (reference sequence). Here the CDR3 reads CSAALPGEQYF. The CDR3 nucleotides are TGCAGTGCTGCTCTACCCGGAGAGCAGTACTTC.

This sequence joins TRBV27 and TRBJ1-2; D is unclear. V was trimmed by 3 bases and J by 4 bases, leaving 12 bases between them. This CDR3 region has 14 residues. CDR1 and CDR2 from the germline V gene are MNHEY and SMNVEV (reference sequence). The CDR3, as DNA: TGTGCCAGCAGTTTCACCACAGAAATCTATGGCTACACCTTC. As protein: CASSFTTEIYGYTF.

The rearrangement links TRBV28 to TRBJ1-5; a possible D gene is TRBD1 (5 bases). The length of the CDR3 is 15 residues. Deletions cut 7 bases from V and 6 bases from J, with 19 bases between. Germline V CDR1 and CDR2: MDHEN, SYDVKM. CDR3 loop: CASTSRQPTSQPQHF. For the CDR3, the DNA is TGTGCCAGCACCAGCCGACAGCCAACCTCTCAGCCCCAGCATTTT.

By sample share, this clone is medium-sized (0.01 to 0.1%). The rearrangement uses TRBV7-9 and TRBJ1-1; no clear D gene. The germline CDR1 and CDR2 sequences are SEHNR and FQNEAQ (reference sequence). With 4 bases removed from V and 7 bases from J, the gap between germline ends came to 7 bases. This CDR3 spans 11 amino acids. CDR3 in amino acids: CASSSSIEAFF. CDR3 coding DNA: TGTGCCAGCAGCTCCTCTATTGAAGCTTTCTTT.

This clone was counted many times. The rearrangement uses TRBV20-1 and TRBJ1-5, with TRBD1 identical over 8 bases. V gave up 4 bases and J gave up 7 bases; unmatched junction bases: 12. The CDR3 is made up of 15 amino acids. Germline V CDR1 and CDR2: DFQATT, SNEGSKA (reference sequence). CDR3 coding DNA: TGCAGTGCTATAAAAGAGGGACAGGCCACCCAGCCCCAGCATTTT. This gives the protein CSAIKEGQATQPQHF.

V and J are TRBV15 and TRBJ1-1; 11 positions match TRBD1. The trim removed 7 bases at V and 5 bases at J, leaving 12 bases unmatched. CDR3 size: 16 residues. Germline V gene data show CDR1 as LNHNV and CDR2 as YYDKDF (reference sequence). In DNA form, the CDR3 reads TGTGCCACCAATTTGGGGACAGGGGGAAGAGGGACTGAAGCTTTCTTT. This gives the protein CATNLGTGGRGTEAFF.

This clone occurred many times. V gene TRBV24-1 combines with J gene TRBJ2-7; D is perhaps TRBD1 (6 bases). The CDR3 is 13 residues long. With 4 bases removed from V and 3 bases from J, the gap between germline ends came to 9 bases. CDR1 and CDR2 from the germline V gene are KGHDR and SFDVKD. CDR3 in amino acids: CATSEAGDYEQYF. For the CDR3, the DNA is TGTGCCACCAGTGAGGCAGGGGACTACGAGCAGTACTTC.

The chain is built from TRBV12-3 or TRBV12-4 and TRBJ1-5; D is undetermined. V lost 1 base to trimming and J lost 5 bases, with 6 bases between them. This CDR3 has 13 amino acids. The CDR3 sequence is CASSLEGYQPQHF. The CDR3 region has the DNA TGTGCCAGCAGTTTAGAGGGCTATCAGCCCCAGCATTTT.

Many counts were recorded for this clone. CDR3 sequence: CASTGRQGVNQPQHF. CDR3 coding DNA: TGTGCCAGCACGGGCCGACAGGGCGTCAATCAGCCCCAGCATTTT. The chain employs TRBV2 and TRBJ1-5; 7 nucleotides agree with TRBD1. This CDR3 is 15 amino acids long. The junction had 9 bases not matched to a gene; V was cut back by 7 bases and J by 3 bases. Germline CDR1 SNHLY, CDR2 FYNNEI.

V usage is TRBV6-1 and J usage is TRBJ2-7; a possible D gene is TRBD1 (6 bases). The CDR3 covers 14 residues. V was pared by 7 bases and J by 10 bases, with 23 bases between. Per germline, CDR1 MNHNS and CDR2 SASEGT. CDR3 sequence (DNA): TGTGCCAGCACCGCAGGGACATGTGCCGTGGGACAGTACTTC. It yields the protein CASTAGTCAVGQYF.

On this clone itself: At one of its ends the junction is not consistent with the germline gene, which may arise from a read error. The J gene is TRBJ2-7, the V gene TRBV3-1; no clear D gene. CDR3 length equals 11 residues. Germline V gene data show CDR1 as LGHDT and CDR2 as YNNKEL (reference sequence). The CDR3 DNA reads TGTGCCCGCAGCCTAGGAGTCGAGCAGTACTTC. This encodes CARSLGVEQYF.

The chain combines TRBV29-1 with TRBJ1-1; D is uncertain. The CDR3 sequence is 9 residues long. Per the germline V gene, CDR1 is SQVTM and CDR2 is ANQGSEA. V was cut by 5 bases and J by 3 bases, with 1 base left in between. In DNA form, the CDR3 reads TGCAGCGTTTACACTGAAGCTTTCTTT. Translation gives CSVYTEAFF. Drawing the rest from reference TRBV29-1 and TRBJ1-1, the complete variable domain is SAVISQKPSRDICQRGTSLTIQCQVDSQVTMMFWYRQQPGQSLTLIATANQGSEATYESGFVIDKFPISRPNLTFSTLTVSNMSPEDSSIYLCSVYTEAFFGQGTRLTVV.